The 12 T cell receptor beta chains reported below all come from one sample, sequenced in a study of multiple sclerosis patients with progressive multifocal leukoencephalopathy. As for time point: time of PML onset. Data came from immunoSEQ multiplex PCR; TCRdb stores just in-frame clones and leaves some out. Of more than 30,000 clones listed, roughly 87% were seen once; the top ten hold 5.5% to 6.5%. This material consisted of PBMCs, taken from a patient treated with natalizumab. These receptors all come from a woman aged 35 to 49 with progressive multifocal leukoencephalopathy.

The chain couples TRBV19 to TRBJ2-1, with 8 bases lining up with TRBD2. The V segment lost 3 bases and the J segment 6 bases; nucleotides outside the gene matches: 7. This CDR3 is built from 15 residues. In germline, CDR1 is LNHDA, CDR2 SQIVND (reference sequence). This chain's CDR3 is CASSIGAGGRNEQFF. The CDR3 nucleotides read TGTGCCAGTAGTATTGGGGCGGGAGGACGCAATGAGCAGTTCTTC.

The chain joins TRBV4-2 to TRBJ2-7; 8 bases agree with TRBD1. Germline V lookup: CDR1 LGHNA, CDR2 YNFKEQ. The CDR3 runs to 15 residues. The V and J ends lost 4 bases and 3 bases, in that order; junction bases with no gene match: 8. CDR3 nucleotide sequence: TGTGCCAGCAGCCTGCGACAGGGGATCTTCTACGAGCAGTACTTC. Residues: CASSLRQGIFYEQYF.

The chain uses TRBV28 and TRBJ1-2, with a possible D match to TRBD1 (5 bases). The V end lost 5 bases, the J end lost 1 base, and 14 bases lay between the germline ends. The CDR3 covers 15 residues. Germline CDR1 reads MDHEN; CDR2 reads SYDVKM. The DNA for the CDR3 is TGTGCCAGCAGTGGGGGAGAAGCTCGTAACTATGGCTACACCTTC. Translated: CASSGGEARNYGYTF.

This chain links TRBV4-2 with TRBJ1-1; TRBD1 aligns across 8 bases. The germline gives CDR1 LGHNA, CDR2 YNFKEQ. V lost 4 bases, J lost 3 bases, and 13 bases stayed unmatched. The CDR3 extends over 17 amino acids. The CDR3 DNA reads as TGTGCCAGCAGCCGAAACGGACAGGGTTCGGCCTACACTGAAGCTTTCTTT. Protein product: CASSRNGQGSAYTEAFF.

A single count supports this clone. The chain links TRBV6-5 to TRBJ2-7, with 7 bases fitting TRBD2. Per the germline V gene, CDR1 is MNHEY and CDR2 is SVGAGI. J was trimmed by 0 bases and V by 0 bases; bases with no gene match: 2. The CDR3 extends over 15 amino acids. The CDR3 here is CASSYSASGSYEQYF. The CDR3, as DNA: TGTGCCAGCAGTTACTCAGCTAGCGGCTCCTACGAGCAGTACTTC.

Here the CDR3 reads CATSRGTSGGSETQYF. In DNA form, the CDR3 reads TGTGCCACCAGCAGAGGGACTAGCGGGGGTTCGGAGACCCAGTACTTC. The chain links TRBV15 to TRBJ2-5, with 13 bases fitting TRBD2. J was trimmed by 5 bases and V by 1 base; bases with no gene match: 4. The CDR3 extends over 16 amino acids. Germline CDR1 reads LNHNV; CDR2 reads YYDKDF (reference sequence).

The chain carries TRBV27 and TRBJ1-2, with 7 bases lining up with TRBD1. CDR3 length: 13 residues. Germline V gene sequence: CDR1 MNHEY, CDR2 SMNVEV (reference sequence). Germline trimming cut 6 bases from V and 2 bases from J; bases unmatched to any gene: 3. The CDR3 loop is CASRKTGNYGYTF. As DNA, the CDR3 is TGTGCCAGCAGGAAGACAGGGAACTATGGCTACACCTTC.

This chain uses TRBV7-6 with TRBJ1-1, with a weak D call TRBD1 (6 bases). V shed 6 bases and J shed 4 bases, with 15 bases lying between them. Germline V gene lookup returns CDR1 SGHVS and CDR2 FNYEAQ. This CDR3 is built from 14 residues. The CDR3, as DNA: TGTGCCAGCAGTTATACAGGGTCTGGCACTGAAGCTTTCTTT. Protein: CASSYTGSGTEAFF.

The rearrangement links TRBV7-2 to TRBJ1-1; D is possibly TRBD1 (5 bases). Germline V gives CDR1 SGHTA, CDR2 FQGNSA. The CDR3 length is 14 residues. Trimming took off 4 bases at V and 1 base at J, with 10 bases between the two ends. CDR3: CASSSTGANTEAFF. The DNA of the CDR3 is TGTGCCAGCAGCTCTACAGGCGCGAACACTGAAGCTTTCTTT.

The rearrangement uses TRBV5-4 and TRBJ2-5; weak D call: TRBD2 (5 bases). Germline values: CDR1 SGHNT, CDR2 YYREEE (reference sequence). The CDR3 loop spans 17 amino acids. Trimming took off 0 bases at V and 2 bases at J, with 17 bases between the two ends. CDR3 DNA: TGTGCCAGCAGCTTGGACCGTCAGCGGAAGTTTCAAGAGACCCAGTACTTC. Amino acids: CASSLDRQRKFQETQYF.

V is TRBV21-1 and J is TRBJ2-7; TRBD1 was called by the table and not checked on the DNA. TRBV21-1 is an annotated pseudogene. The CDR3 has 15 amino acids. The CDR3 sequence: CASSSTRAGDHEQYF. The CDR3 DNA follows: TGTGCCAGCAGCTCAACCCGGGCAGGGGACCACGAGCAGTACTTC.

The genes are TRBV28 and TRBJ2-5; D is undetermined. With the DNA end fitting TRBJ2-7 better, the J assignment may be wrong. Germline V gene sequence: CDR1 MDHEN, CDR2 SYDVKM. CDR3 length equals 13 residues. The CDR3 DNA reads as TGTGCCAGCAGTTTAGGAACGGCCTACGAGCAGTACTTC. It is translated as CASSLGTAYEQYF.